Presented here are 27 T cell receptor beta chains from one specimen sequenced in a study of blood T cell repertoires in COVID-19. Produced via immunoSEQ multiplex PCR; TCRdb's table is partial and in-frame only. Of around 100,000 clones in the sample, about 88% were seen once. Specimen: peripheral blood. The receptors come from a human donor in a cohort sampled during active COVID-19.

The chain recombines TRBV19 with TRBJ1-2, with a tentative D call TRBD1 (5 bases). The CDR3 totals 17 residues. V was pared by 6 bases and J by 1 base, with 21 bases between. CDR1 LNHDA and CDR2 SQIVND come from the germline V gene (reference sequence). This CDR3 is CASRYQQVPGVNYGYTF. DNA for the CDR3: TGTGCCAGTAGATACCAACAAGTACCGGGGGTTAACTATGGCTACACCTTC.

On this clone: Other DNA sequences in this specimen translate into the identical CDR3. The chain recombines TRBV5-1 with TRBJ2-7, with 8 bases that match TRBD1. Germline CDR1 is SGHRS and CDR2 is YFSETQ. The CDR3 is made up of 15 amino acids. Unmatched junction bases numbered 7, after V lost 2 bases and J lost 3 bases. CDR3 sequence reads: CASSFAGTGNYEQYF. In DNA, the CDR3 is TGCGCCAGCAGCTTCGCCGGGACAGGTAACTACGAGCAGTACTTC.

The sample holds a few counts of this clone. CDR3 nucleotide sequence: TGTGCCAGCAGAGCCGGGACTAGCGGGGAGCAGTACTTC. It is translated as CASRAGTSGEQYF. The V gene is TRBV28, the J gene TRBJ2-7; TRBD2 aligns across 12 bases. The CDR3 length is 13 residues. Germline CDR1 is MDHEN and CDR2 is SYDVKM. V lost 6 bases to trimming and J lost 7 bases; unmatched junction nucleotides: 4.

The genes are TRBV27 and TRBJ2-1; 7 bases match TRBD2. Germline V gene data show CDR1 as MNHEY and CDR2 as SMNVEV (reference sequence). The CDR3 length is 19 residues. Trimming removed 2 bases from V and 1 base from J; junction bases left unmatched: 14. The CDR3 spells CASSLIGGSSTPSYNEQFF. CDR3 bases: TGTGCCAGCAGTTTAATAGGCGGGAGCTCTACCCCTTCCTACAATGAGCAGTTCTTC.

The genes are TRBV28 and TRBJ1-5; D perhaps matches TRBD1 (5 bases). The V and J ends lost 4 bases and 4 bases respectively, with 17 bases between them. The CDR3 runs 16 residues. CDR1 MDHEN and CDR2 SYDVKM come from the germline V gene. CDR3 loop: CASSSPGLGGNQPQHF. In DNA, the CDR3 is TGTGCCAGCAGTTCCCCGGGACTCGGTGGGAATCAGCCCCAGCATTTT.

This rearrangement joins TRBV10-3 to TRBJ1-3; perhaps TRBD1 as D (5 bases). Germline CDR1 reads ENHRY; CDR2 reads SYGVKD. CDR3 length: 17 amino acids. Trimming took off 11 bases at V and 0 bases at J, with 23 bases between the two ends. The CDR3 here is CAASIRAGASSGNTIYF. As DNA, the CDR3 is TGTGCCGCATCTATCAGGGCAGGCGCCTCCTCTGGAAACACCATATATTTT.

The chain employs TRBV7-2 and TRBJ2-7; D is possibly TRBD2 (5 bases). Germline CDR1 reads SGHTA; CDR2 reads FQGNSA. The CDR3 has 13 amino acids. V lost 8 bases and J 5 bases, leaving 16 bases between the germline ends. As DNA, the CDR3 is TGTGCCAGCTGGGTAGCGCCGTCGGACGAGCAGTACTTC. Protein product: CASWVAPSDEQYF.

This clone was observed a single time. This chain connects TRBV3-1 (or the pseudogene TRBV3-2) to TRBJ1-1; no reliable D call. CDR1 is LGHDT and CDR2 is YNNKEL in the germline V gene (reference sequence). This CDR3 spans 14 amino acids. V gave up 3 bases and J gave up 1 base, with 9 bases separating them. CDR3 protein: CASSQFTRNTEAFF. The DNA for the CDR3 is TGTGCCAGCAGCCAGTTTACTAGGAACACTGAAGCTTTCTTT.

CDR3 amino acids: CASSEGTVNNQPQHF. The CDR3 DNA reads as TGTGCCAGCAGTGAAGGGACAGTGAACAATCAGCCCCAGCATTTT. The rearrangement links TRBV6-1 to TRBJ1-5; a possible D gene is TRBD1 (6 bases). The V end lost 1 base, the J end lost 3 bases, and 10 bases lay between the germline ends. The CDR3 length is 15 residues. The germline V gene has CDR1 MNHNS and CDR2 SASEGT.

The rearrangement joins TRBV28 to TRBJ2-5, with D perhaps matching TRBD1 (5 bases). Germline CDR1 and CDR2: MDHEN and SYDVKM. This CDR3 is 14 amino acids long. V shed 3 bases and J shed 5 bases, with 13 bases lying between them. This CDR3 is CASSFVGAQETQYF. The CDR3 DNA follows: TGTGCCAGCAGTTTTGTAGGGGCTCAGGAGACCCAGTACTTC.

V gene TRBV7-3 combines with J gene TRBJ2-5; 8 positions agree with TRBD1. Germline V gene sequence: CDR1 SGHTA, CDR2 FQGTGA. CDR3 length equals 14 residues. Trimming took 5 bases from V and 5 from J; bases not matched to a gene: 7. The CDR3 nucleotides read TGTGCCAGCAGCCTGGACAGGGCATCGGAGACCCAGTACTTC. This gives the protein CASSLDRASETQYF. The full variable domain, in which reference TRBV7-3 and TRBJ2-5 provide the parts outside the CDR3, is GAGVSQTPSNKVTEKGKYVELRCDPISGHTALYWYRQSLGQGPEFLIYFQGTGAADDSGLPNDRFFAVRPEGSVSTLKIQRTERGDSAVYLCASSLDRASETQYFGPGTRLLVL.

This chain connects TRBV5-1 to TRBJ2-7, with D perhaps matching TRBD1 (5 bases). Per germline, CDR1 SGHRS and CDR2 YFSETQ. This CDR3 has 14 amino acids. V shed 5 bases and J shed 2 bases, with 14 bases lying between them. The CDR3 region has the DNA TGCGCCAGCAGAAATATGCAGGGCACCTACGAGCAGTACTTC. Translated, it gives CASRNMQGTYEQYF.

This clone occurred a few times. V is TRBV5-6 and J is TRBJ1-2, with D unresolved. This CDR3 region has 15 residues. CDR1 SGHDT and CDR2 YYEEEE come from the germline V gene. V was clipped by 1 base and J by 3 bases, with 13 bases between them. The CDR3 nucleotides are TGTGCCAGCAGCTTGAGCCCCAACCCCCACTATGGCTACACCTTC. Amino acids: CASSLSPNPHYGYTF.

This clone was observed once. This chain joins TRBV3-1 (or the pseudogene TRBV3-2) and TRBJ2-4; 7 positions agree with TRBD1. This CDR3 is built from 16 residues. J was trimmed by 9 bases and V by 3 bases; bases with no gene match: 14. Germline V gene lookup returns CDR1 LGHDT and CDR2 YNNKEL (reference sequence). CDR3 residues: CASSHVDREGLGIQYF. CDR3 sequence (DNA): TGTGCCAGCAGCCATGTAGACAGGGAAGGGCTGGGCATTCAGTACTTC.

CDR3 bases: TGCGCCAGCAGCTTAAGCGGGAGTAGCAGAACCTCCTACAATGAGCAGTTCTTC. Translated: CASSLSGSSRTSYNEQFF. The chain employs TRBV5-1 and TRBJ2-1; 8 bases map to TRBD2. Unmatched junction bases numbered 10, after V lost 2 bases and J lost 0 bases. CDR3 length equals 18 residues. CDR1 SGHRS and CDR2 YFSETQ come from the germline V gene. Looking up the rest from reference TRBV5-1 and TRBJ2-1 gives the full variable domain: KAGVTQTPRYLIKTRGQQVTLSCSPISGHRSVSWYQQTPGQGLQFLFEYFSETQRNKGNFPGRFSGRQFSNSRSEMNVSTLELGDSALYLCASSLSGSSRTSYNEQFFGPGTRLTVL.

The J gene is TRBJ1-1, the V gene TRBV19, with 9 bases aligning to TRBD1. The CDR3 length is 13 residues. V shed 5 bases, J shed 5 bases, and the junction held 3 bases outside the gene matches. The germline V gene encodes CDR1 LNHDA and CDR2 SQIVND (reference sequence). CDR3: CASSWTGETEAFF. DNA of the CDR3: TGTGCCAGTAGTTGGACAGGGGAGACTGAAGCTTTCTTT.

This chain links TRBV19 with TRBJ2-1; tentatively, D is TRBD1 (5 bases). Looked up from germline, CDR1 is LNHDA and CDR2 is SQIVND (reference sequence). V lost 0 bases to trimming and J lost 9 bases, with 18 bases between them. This CDR3 is 16 amino acids long. CDR3 sequence reads: CASSIDAGQGPGEQFF. CDR3 in DNA: TGTGCCAGTAGTATAGATGCAGGGCAGGGCCCGGGTGAGCAGTTCTTC.

The sample holds a few counts of this clone. V usage is TRBV19 and J usage is TRBJ2-2; D unresolved. Germline-derived CDR1 and CDR2 are LNHDA and SQIVND (reference sequence). The V and J ends lost 6 bases and 6 bases respectively, with 14 bases between them. The CDR3 contains 14 residues. The CDR3: CASSTESYAGELFF. As DNA, the CDR3 is TGTGCCAGTAGCACAGAGTCCTACGCCGGGGAGCTGTTTTTT.

This rearrangement joins TRBV9 to TRBJ1-1, with a weak D call TRBD1 (6 bases). The V end was cut by 4 bases, the J end by 6 bases, with 25 bases between. The CDR3 loop spans 17 amino acids. Germline V lookup: CDR1 SGDLS, CDR2 YYNGEE. CDR3 sequence: CASSPYQGGAGRAEAFF. The CDR3 DNA sequence: TGTGCCAGCAGCCCCTACCAAGGGGGTGCAGGTCGGGCTGAAGCTTTCTTT.

The chain recombines TRBV12-5 with TRBJ2-1; 7 nucleotides match TRBD2. The CDR3 is 18 residues long. Germline loops: CDR1 LGHNT, CDR2 FRNRAP. Unmatched junction bases numbered 13, after V lost 0 bases and J lost 5 bases. CDR3: CASGLVLAGPSGNNEQFF. CDR3 nucleotide sequence: TGTGCTAGTGGTTTGGTACTGGCGGGTCCTAGCGGTAACAATGAGCAGTTCTTC. The variable domain in full, with the rest retrieved from reference TRBV12-5 and TRBJ2-1, is DARVTQTPRHKVTEMGQEVTMRCQPILGHNTVFWYRQTMMQGLELLAYFRNRAPLDDSGMPKDRFSAEMPDATLATLKIQPSEPRDSAVYFCASGLVLAGPSGNNEQFFGPGTRLTVL.

V gene TRBV6-5 combines with J gene TRBJ2-2, with 7 bases fitting TRBD1. CDR3 length equals 13 residues. Germline CDR1 and CDR2: MNHEY and SVGAGI. V trimming: 6 bases; J trimming: 8 bases; junction bases outside the gene matches: 6. The CDR3 protein is CASRSRGSGELFF. The CDR3 DNA sequence: TGTGCCAGCAGATCCAGGGGGTCTGGGGAGCTGTTTTTT.

A word on this clone: The junction departs from germline at one end; a sequencing error may be responsible. The rearrangement links TRBV2 to TRBJ1-4; 12 positions agree with TRBD1. The CDR3 runs 13 residues. CDR1 is SNHLY, CDR2 FYNNEI, per germline. The CDR3 protein is CASTGQGAGKLFF. The CDR3 DNA reads TGTGCTAGCACGGGACAGGGGGCCGGAAAACTGTTTTTT.

The J gene is TRBJ2-2, the V gene TRBV10-3; D possibly corresponds to TRBD1 (5 bases). The CDR3 consists of 14 residues. CDR1 is ENHRY, CDR2 SYGVKD, per germline. V was shortened by 2 bases and J by 6 bases, with 10 bases between the two germline ends. CDR3 sequence (DNA): TGTGCCATCAGTGAGGACAGAAGGGCCGGGGAGCTGTTTTTT. It yields the protein CAISEDRRAGELFF.

The chain has TRBV11-3 and TRBJ2-5; no clear D gene. Germline assignment: CDR1 SGHNT and CDR2 YENEEA. The V gene lost 5 bases and the J gene lost 5 bases, with 12 bases spanning the gap. The CDR3 loop spans 13 amino acids. In DNA, the CDR3 is TGTGCCAGCAGCAGATCAGGAAAGGAGACCCAGTACTTC. Translation: CASSRSGKETQYF.

This clone was recorded a few times. The chain combines TRBV24-1 with TRBJ1-5; D is possibly TRBD1 (6 bases). The germline V gene encodes CDR1 KGHDR and CDR2 SFDVKD. The V gene lost 6 bases and the J gene lost 6 bases, with 8 bases spanning the gap. The CDR3 loop spans 12 amino acids. The CDR3 reads CATSTGSQPQHF. The DNA for the CDR3 is TGTGCCACCAGTACAGGGAGTCAGCCCCAGCATTTT.

The V and J genes are TRBV7-9 and TRBJ2-7; 9 nucleotides agree with TRBD1. The CDR3 has 14 amino acids. V lost 2 bases and J lost 7; bases outside the gene matches: 6. Germline CDR1 SEHNR, CDR2 FQNEAQ (reference sequence). CDR3 in amino acids: CASSLYRGLGEQYF. CDR3 coding DNA: TGTGCCAGCAGCTTATACAGGGGGCTGGGGGAGCAGTACTTC.

The DNA of the CDR3 is TGTGCCAGCAAAACCGGGACAGGGGCCCACGAGCAGTTCTTC. Translation gives CASKTGTGAHEQFF. The genes are TRBV9 and TRBJ2-1, with TRBD1 matching 10 bases. Looked up from germline, CDR1 is SGDLS and CDR2 is YYNGEE. The CDR3 is 14 residues long. V lost 6 bases and J lost 10; bases outside the gene matches: 10.